This entry lists 30 T cell receptor beta chains sequenced from one sample in a study of blood T cell repertoires in COVID-19. Sequencing used immunoSEQ multiplex PCR; TCRdb keeps in-frame clones, though not all of them. The sample holds a few hundred thousand clones; more than 80% are singletons and the top ten take less than 3%. Sequenced: peripheral blood. The receptors originated from a woman aged 25 to 39 with active or convalescent COVID-19.

In its sample, this clone was seen once. V gene TRBV2 combines with J gene TRBJ2-1, with TRBD1 identical over 9 bases. J lost 8 bases, V lost 8 bases, and 10 bases had no gene match. Germline loops: CDR1 SNHLY, CDR2 FYNNEI. The CDR3 has 14 residues. DNA for the CDR3: TGTGCCAGCGGAGGGACAGGGTTCCAGGATGAGCAGTTCTTC. Protein: CASGGTGFQDEQFF.

This sequence joins TRBV28 and TRBJ1-3; no clear D. V lost 8 bases and J 1 base, leaving 9 bases between the germline ends. The CDR3 loop spans 13 amino acids. In germline, CDR1 is MDHEN, CDR2 SYDVKM. The CDR3 here is CASLRTSGNTIYF. The DNA of the CDR3 is TGTGCCAGCCTTAGAACTTCTGGAAACACCATATATTTT.

The chain uses TRBV14 and TRBJ1-1, with D possibly being TRBD1 (5 bases). CDR3 length: 17 residues. Germline V gives CDR1 SGHDN, CDR2 FVKESK. Between the trimmed V and J ends, which lost 4 bases and 3 bases, there was a span of 21 bases. The CDR3 bases are TGTGCCAGCAGCCCTAGACATCTGACGGGGGGGGACACTGAAGCTTTCTTT. This gives the protein CASSPRHLTGGDTEAFF.

This chain links TRBV18 with TRBJ2-7; D is possibly TRBD1 (6 bases). The CDR3 is 13 amino acids. The germline V gene has CDR1 KGHSH and CDR2 LQKENI. Trimming took 5 bases from V and 7 from J, leaving 15 bases between them. CDR3 loop: CASSMDTGTEQYF. The DNA for the CDR3 is TGTGCCAGCTCAATGGACACGGGGACAGAGCAGTACTTC.

The table lists this clone with a few counts. In the same sample, other DNA sequences code for this CDR3. V usage is TRBV7-3 and J usage is TRBJ2-2, with no clear D. V was clipped by 4 bases and J by 7 bases, with 4 bases between them. Germline V CDR1 and CDR2: SGHTA, FQGTGA. This CDR3 has 11 amino acids. CDR3 coding DNA: TGTGCCAGCAGCTCAGGCGGGGAGCTGTTTTTT. This encodes CASSSGGELFF.

V gene TRBV7-2 combines with J gene TRBJ1-5; D ambiguous. Trimming shortened V by 2 bases and J by 8 bases, and 13 bases separated the two germline ends. The CDR3 is 14 amino acids. The germline CDR1 and CDR2 sequences are SGHTA and FQGNSA. In nucleotides, the CDR3 is TGTGCCAGCAGCTTAATAGGTTCGGAGGAGCCCCAGCATTTT. This sequence encodes CASSLIGSEEPQHF.

The chain has TRBV4-1 and TRBJ2-3, with D maybe TRBD2 (7 bases). There are 15 residues in the CDR3. V lost 3 bases to trimming and J lost 2 bases, with 12 bases between them. The germline CDR1 and CDR2 sequences are MGHRA and YSYEKL. CDR3 sequence reads: CASSQEGGITDTQYF. The CDR3 DNA is TGCGCCAGCAGCCAGGAGGGGGGGATCACAGATACGCAGTATTTT.

The chain recombines TRBV7-3 with TRBJ2-7; weak D call: TRBD2 (6 bases). Germline CDR1 is SGHTA and CDR2 is FQGTGA. Trimming left V 0 bases short and J 2 bases short, with 8 bases between. CDR3 length equals 14 residues. The CDR3 spells CASSLTGGAYEQYF. The CDR3 region has the DNA TGTGCCAGCAGCTTAACAGGCGGGGCCTACGAGCAGTACTTC.

The chain joins TRBV19 to TRBJ1-2; 10 nucleotides match TRBD1. Germline V gene lookup returns CDR1 LNHDA and CDR2 SQIVND (reference sequence). The CDR3 runs to 12 residues. Trimming removed 10 bases from V and 7 bases from J; junction bases left unmatched: 6. The DNA for the CDR3 is TGTGCCACTTCGGGACAGGGGTTTGGCTACACCTTC. Translation gives CATSGQGFGYTF.

The CDR3, as DNA: TGTGCCAGCAGCAATCGACAGGGGACCTACGAGCAGTACTTC. Translated, it gives CASSNRQGTYEQYF. V gene TRBV5-6 combines with J gene TRBJ2-7; 8 nucleotides align to TRBD1. V lost 4 bases, J lost 2 bases, and 5 bases stayed unmatched. The length of the CDR3 is 14 residues. The V gene's germline CDR1 is SGHDT and CDR2 YYEEEE.

V is TRBV30 and J is TRBJ1-6; 9 nucleotides agree with TRBD1. The CDR3 is 14 amino acids. Germline lookup yields CDR1 GTSNPN and CDR2 SVGIG (reference sequence). The V gene end was trimmed by 5 bases and the J gene end by 7 bases; junction bases not matched to a gene: 6. The CDR3 loop is CAWLHRGRNSPLHF. Here the CDR3 DNA reads TGTGCCTGGTTACACAGGGGGCGGAATTCACCCCTCCACTTT.

V gene TRBV5-5 combines with J gene TRBJ1-2; 11 positions agree with TRBD1. Germline lookup yields CDR1 SGHKS and CDR2 YYEKEE (reference sequence). The CDR3 has 17 residues. V dropped 1 base and J dropped 8; count of bases not matched to a gene: 13. The CDR3 DNA reads TGTGCCAGCAGCTTGCCCCCAGGTCGGACAGGGGGCCGGGGCTACACCTTC. It translates to CASSLPPGRTGGRGYTF. The full variable domain, its missing parts supplied by reference TRBV5-5 and TRBJ1-2, is DAGVTQSPTHLIKTRGQQVTLRCSPISGHKSVSWYQQVLGQGPQFIFQYYEKEERGRGNFPDRFSARQFPNYSSELNVNALLLGDSALYLCASSLPPGRTGGRGYTFGSGTRLTVV.

The chain is built from TRBV19 and TRBJ2-3, with 8 positions matching TRBD2. Germline loops: CDR1 LNHDA, CDR2 SQIVND (reference sequence). This CDR3 has 16 amino acids. V shed 6 bases, J shed 4 bases, and the junction held 12 bases outside the gene matches. The CDR3 reads CASSLGGAGYSDTQYF. The CDR3 bases are TGTGCCAGTAGCCTCGGGGGGGCAGGGTACTCAGATACGCAGTATTTT.

V is TRBV11-1 and J is TRBJ2-7; possible D gene TRBD1, 6 bases. V was pared by 1 base and J by 1 base, with 8 bases between. The CDR3 is made up of 14 amino acids. The germline CDR1 and CDR2 sequences are SGHAT and FQDESV (reference sequence). The CDR3: CASSLVGHSYEQYF. CDR3 in DNA: TGTGCCAGCAGCTTAGTGGGACATTCCTACGAGCAGTACTTC. Based on the CDR3 plus reference TRBV11-1 and TRBJ2-7, the full variable domain is EAEVAQSPRYKITEKSQAVAFWCDPISGHATLYWYRQILGQGPELLVQFQDESVVDDSQLPKDRFSAERLKGVDSTLKIQPAELGDSAMYLCASSLVGHSYEQYFGPGTRLTVT.

This chain connects TRBV6-5 to TRBJ2-1; possibly TRBD1 for D (6 bases). Trimming took 2 bases from V and 7 from J, leaving 12 bases between them. The CDR3 runs to 14 residues. Germline CDR1 MNHEY, CDR2 SVGAGI. The CDR3 loop reads CASSYPSRGNEQFF. CDR3 in DNA: TGTGCCAGCAGTTACCCCTCCAGGGGTAATGAGCAGTTCTTC.

This clone was detected only a few times. The rearrangement uses TRBV5-8 and TRBJ1-4, with 9 bases lining up with TRBD1. In germline, CDR1 is SGHTS, CDR2 YDEGEE. The CDR3 spans 17 residues. Losses at the gene ends were 3 bases for V and 3 bases for J; bases not matched to a gene: 9. As DNA, the CDR3 is TGTGCCAGCAGCTCAGGACAGGGGAAAAAGGCTAATGAAAAACTGTTTTTT. Its translation: CASSSGQGKKANEKLFF.

This chain connects TRBV29-1 to TRBJ1-2, with a possible D match to TRBD1 (5 bases). Trimming removed 2 bases at V and 6 bases at J, with 22 bases between. Germline CDR1 SQVTM, CDR2 ANQGSEA. The CDR3 runs to 16 residues. CDR3 coding DNA: TGCAGCGTTGAATTTCCTCACGCAGGACACCAAGATGGCTACACCTTC. As protein: CSVEFPHAGHQDGYTF.

V is TRBV6-5 and J is TRBJ2-3; TRBD1 matches at 7 bases. Germline loops: CDR1 MNHEY, CDR2 SVGAGI. After removal of 5 bases from V and 1 base from J, the junction contained 3 bases not matched to a gene. The CDR3 has 14 amino acids. CDR3 nucleotide sequence: TGTGCCAGCAGTAACACAGGGGGCACAGATACGCAGTATTTT. Protein product: CASSNTGGTDTQYF.

CDR3 coding DNA: TGTGCCAGTAGTGTGGGGGCGTCTAACACCATATATTTT. This encodes CASSVGASNTIYF. The chain employs TRBV19 and TRBJ1-3; D is perhaps TRBD1 (6 bases). The germline CDR1 and CDR2 sequences are LNHDA and SQIVND (reference sequence). V was clipped by 5 bases and J by 7 bases, with 12 bases between them. This CDR3 spans 13 amino acids.

The genes are TRBV7-8 and TRBJ1-1, with D unresolved. Germline CDR1 and CDR2: SGHVS and FQNEAQ. V gave up 3 bases and J gave up 11 bases, with 13 bases separating them. The CDR3 is made up of 12 amino acids. The CDR3 DNA sequence: TGTGCCAGCAGCTTGGGAGGGCGTCCGGCTTTCTTT. Translation: CASSLGGRPAFF.

The chain links TRBV5-4 to TRBJ1-1, with 10 bases lining up with TRBD1. Germline V gene lookup returns CDR1 SGHNT and CDR2 YYREEE (reference sequence). J was trimmed by 7 bases and V by 0 bases; bases with no gene match: 6. This CDR3 is 15 amino acids long. The CDR3 loop reads CASSLAGGTGDEAFF. The CDR3 DNA reads TGTGCCAGCAGCTTGGCCGGGGGGACAGGGGATGAAGCTTTCTTT. The full variable domain, completed using reference TRBV5-4 and TRBJ1-1, is ETGVTQSPTHLIKTRGQQVTLRCSSQSGHNTVSWYQQALGQGPQFIFQYYREEENGRGNFPPRFSGLQFPNYSSELNVNALELDDSALYLCASSLAGGTGDEAFFGQGTRLTVV.

The chain joins TRBV21-1 to TRBJ1-4; the D segment call TRBD1 is taken from the table without a DNA check. TRBV21-1 is an annotated pseudogene. The CDR3 runs to 15 residues. The CDR3 loop reads CASSNQDRGREKLFF. In DNA, the CDR3 is TGTGCCAGCAGCAACCAGGACAGGGGACGGGAAAAACTGTTTTTT.

This clone has only one observation. The chain employs TRBV19 and TRBJ2-7; 14 nucleotides line up with TRBD2. The CDR3 extends over 16 amino acids. Germline CDR1 reads LNHDA; CDR2 reads SQIVND (reference sequence). Trimming took 5 bases from V and 4 from J; bases not matched to a gene: 7. The CDR3 loop reads CASSWGLAGDPYEQYF. The CDR3 DNA reads TGTGCCAGTAGTTGGGGACTAGCGGGGGACCCTTACGAGCAGTACTTC.

This clone occurred once. This chain uses TRBV5-1 with TRBJ1-6, with D possibly TRBD1 on 6 matching bases. The V end lost 4 bases, the J end lost 7 bases, and 15 bases lay between the germline ends. Germline loops: CDR1 SGHRS, CDR2 YFSETQ. The CDR3 runs to 15 residues. As DNA, the CDR3 is TGCGCCAGCAGCAGAGAACAGGGTGTGAATTCACCCCTCCACTTT. The encoded protein is CASSREQGVNSPLHF.

This chain connects TRBV3-1 (or the pseudogene TRBV3-2) to TRBJ1-2; 7 bases are shared with TRBD1. J gave up 8 bases and V 3 bases, and 3 bases lay outside the gene matches. CDR1 and CDR2 from the germline V gene are LGHDT and YNNKEL (reference sequence). CDR3 length equals 12 residues. The CDR3 bases are TGTGCCAGCAGCCACCCGACAGGGGGCTACACCTTC. It codes for CASSHPTGGYTF.

This clone was observed a single time. The chain employs TRBV4-2 and TRBJ2-6; tentative D call: TRBD1 (6 bases). V lost 1 base, J lost 0 bases, and 16 bases lay in between. Germline V gene sequence: CDR1 LGHNA, CDR2 YNFKEQ. The length of the CDR3 is 19 residues. CDR3 bases: TGTGCCAGCAGCCAAGTCGGGACAAGTACCCACTCTGGGGCCAACGTCCTGACTTTC. Translation: CASSQVGTSTHSGANVLTF.

This clone was detected only once. The chain employs TRBV7-9 and TRBJ1-2; D remains ambiguous. Per the germline V gene, CDR1 is SEHNR and CDR2 is FQNEAQ (reference sequence). This CDR3 region has 12 residues. V was trimmed by 4 bases and J by 0 bases, leaving 3 bases between them. CDR3 in amino acids: CASSSTNYGYTF. The CDR3 region has the DNA TGTGCCAGCAGCTCAACTAACTATGGCTACACCTTC.

The V and J genes are TRBV9 and TRBJ2-7, with TRBD1 matching over 9 bases. V lost 0 bases to trimming and J lost 5 bases; unmatched junction nucleotides: 6. Looked up from germline, CDR1 is SGDLS and CDR2 is YYNGEE. This CDR3 is built from 15 residues. The DNA for the CDR3 is TGTGCCAGCAGCGTAGGGGACAGGGTTCAGGACGAGCAGTACTTC. Encoded protein: CASSVGDRVQDEQYF.

The CDR3 DNA is TGTGCCAGCAGCAGAGGGAGGGGTTGGTACGAGCAGTACTTC. Amino acids: CASSRGRGWYEQYF. The chain links TRBV21-1 to TRBJ2-7; the table names TRBD2, a call not compared with the DNA. TRBV21-1 corresponds to a pseudogene. The CDR3 has 14 amino acids.

The V call is TRBV6-6, the J call TRBJ1-1; D may be TRBD1 (5 bases). From germline, CDR1 is MNHNY and CDR2 SVGAGI (reference sequence). The CDR3 is 15 residues long. The V end was cut by 5 bases, the J end by 0 bases, with 13 bases between. In DNA form, the CDR3 reads TGTGCCAGCAGTCCCGGGGGGAGACTGAACACTGAAGCTTTCTTT. This translates into CASSPGGRLNTEAFF.